This T cell receptor beta chain was sequenced for a study of blood T cell repertoires in COVID-19. The V and J ends lost 4 bases and 1 base, in that order; junction bases with no gene match: 9. The germline V gene has CDR1 PRHDT and CDR2 FYEKMQ (reference sequence). The CDR3 has 16 amino acids. In the authors' workflow: Counts of nucleated cells, estimated from reference gene primer amplification, were obtained. Clones were sequenced by immunoSEQ multiplex PCR, and TCRdb holds only the in-frame ones, with some missing. V and J calls and clone size follow that table, whereas D and trimming were derived from the DNA. Among 140,000 to 150,000 clones, approximately 87% were seen once, and the ten largest hold 8.5% to 9%.

The chain recombines TRBV13 with TRBJ2-7, with 8 bases that match TRBD2. Input material: peripheral blood. The clonotype originates from a woman aged 45-65 years with active or convalescent COVID-19. Written as DNA, the CDR3 is TGTGCCAGCAGCTCTAGCCTAGCGGGCGGATCCTACGAGCAGTACTTC. As protein: CASSSSLAGGSYEQYF.